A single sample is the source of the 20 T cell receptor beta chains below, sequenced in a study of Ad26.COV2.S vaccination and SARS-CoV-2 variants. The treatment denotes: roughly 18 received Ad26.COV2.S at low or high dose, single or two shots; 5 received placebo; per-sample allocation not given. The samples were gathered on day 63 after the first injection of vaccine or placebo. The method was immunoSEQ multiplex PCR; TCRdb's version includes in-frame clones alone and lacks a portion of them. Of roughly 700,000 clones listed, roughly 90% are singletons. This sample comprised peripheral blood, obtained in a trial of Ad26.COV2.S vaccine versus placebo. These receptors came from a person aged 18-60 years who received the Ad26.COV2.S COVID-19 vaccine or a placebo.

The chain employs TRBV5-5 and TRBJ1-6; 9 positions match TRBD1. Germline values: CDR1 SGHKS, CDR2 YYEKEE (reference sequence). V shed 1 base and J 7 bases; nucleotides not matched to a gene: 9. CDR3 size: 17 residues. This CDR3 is CASSLTGGAELNSPLHF. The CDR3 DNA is TGTGCCAGCAGCTTGACAGGGGGCGCGGAGTTAAATTCACCCCTCCACTTT.

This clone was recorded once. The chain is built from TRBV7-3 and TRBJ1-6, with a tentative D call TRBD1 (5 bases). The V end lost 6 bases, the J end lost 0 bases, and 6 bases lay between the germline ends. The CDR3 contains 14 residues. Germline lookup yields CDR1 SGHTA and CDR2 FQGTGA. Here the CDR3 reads CASRGDSYNSPLHF. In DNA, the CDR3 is TGTGCCAGCAGGGGGGACTCCTATAATTCACCCCTCCACTTT.

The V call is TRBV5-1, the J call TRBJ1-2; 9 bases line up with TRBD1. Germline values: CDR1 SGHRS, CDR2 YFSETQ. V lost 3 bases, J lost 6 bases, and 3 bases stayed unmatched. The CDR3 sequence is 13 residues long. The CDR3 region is CASSWGTGNGYTF. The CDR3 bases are TGCGCCAGCAGCTGGGGGACAGGGAATGGCTACACCTTC.

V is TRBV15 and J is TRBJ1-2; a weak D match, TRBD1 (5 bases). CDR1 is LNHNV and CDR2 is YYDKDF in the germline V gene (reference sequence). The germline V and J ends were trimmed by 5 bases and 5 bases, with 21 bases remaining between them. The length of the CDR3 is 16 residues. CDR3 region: CATSWERPQGSYGYTF. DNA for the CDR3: TGTGCCACCAGCTGGGAACGGCCCCAGGGCTCATATGGCTACACCTTC.

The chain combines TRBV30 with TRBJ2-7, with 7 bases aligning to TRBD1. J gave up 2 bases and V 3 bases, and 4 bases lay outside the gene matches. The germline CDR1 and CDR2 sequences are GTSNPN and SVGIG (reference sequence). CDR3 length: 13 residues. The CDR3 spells CAWSRDRAYEQYF. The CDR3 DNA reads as TGTGCCTGGAGCCGGGACAGAGCCTACGAGCAGTACTTC.

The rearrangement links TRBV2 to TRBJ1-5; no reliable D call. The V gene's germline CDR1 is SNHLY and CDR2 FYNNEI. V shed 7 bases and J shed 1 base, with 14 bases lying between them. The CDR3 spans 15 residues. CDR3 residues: CASKGRSGSNQPQHF. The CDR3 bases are TGTGCCAGCAAGGGTCGGAGCGGCAGCAATCAGCCCCAGCATTTT.

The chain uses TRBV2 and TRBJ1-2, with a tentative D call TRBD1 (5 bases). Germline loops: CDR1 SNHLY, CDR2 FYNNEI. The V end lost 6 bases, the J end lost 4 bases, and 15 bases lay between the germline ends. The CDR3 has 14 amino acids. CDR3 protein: CASSRQRSLYGYTF. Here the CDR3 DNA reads TGTGCCAGCAGCCGACAGCGAAGTCTCTATGGCTACACCTTC.

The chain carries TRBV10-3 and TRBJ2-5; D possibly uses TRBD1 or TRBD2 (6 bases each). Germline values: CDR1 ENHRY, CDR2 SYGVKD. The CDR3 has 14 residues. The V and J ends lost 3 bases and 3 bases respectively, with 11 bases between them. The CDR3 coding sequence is TGTGCCATCAGTGACGGGGGCGCCGAAGAGACCCAGTACTTC. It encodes CAISDGGAEETQYF.

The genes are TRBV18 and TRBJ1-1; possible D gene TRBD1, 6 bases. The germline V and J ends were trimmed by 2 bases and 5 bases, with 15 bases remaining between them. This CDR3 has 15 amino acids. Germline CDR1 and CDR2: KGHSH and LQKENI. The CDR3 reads CASSPGEQGITEAFF. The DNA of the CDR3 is TGTGCCAGCTCACCAGGTGAGCAGGGGATTACTGAAGCTTTCTTT.

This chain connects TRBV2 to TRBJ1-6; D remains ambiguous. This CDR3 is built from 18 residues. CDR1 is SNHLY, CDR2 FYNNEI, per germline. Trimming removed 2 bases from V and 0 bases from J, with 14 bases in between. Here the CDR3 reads CASSEPGVASSYNSPLHF. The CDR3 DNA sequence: TGTGCCAGCAGTGAACCCGGGGTCGCGAGCTCCTATAATTCACCCCTCCACTTT.

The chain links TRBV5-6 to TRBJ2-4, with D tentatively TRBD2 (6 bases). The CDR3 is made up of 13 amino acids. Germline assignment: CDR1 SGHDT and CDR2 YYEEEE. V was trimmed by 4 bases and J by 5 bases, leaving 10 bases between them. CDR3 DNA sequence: TGTGCCAGCAGCGTGGGGGGTGAAAACATTCAGTACTTC. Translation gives CASSVGGENIQYF. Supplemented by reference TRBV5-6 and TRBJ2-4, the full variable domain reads DAGVTQSPTHLIKTRGQQVTLRCSPKSGHDTVSWYQQALGQGPQFIFQYYEEEERQRGNFPDRFSGHQFPNYSSELNVNALLLGDSALYLCASSVGGENIQYFGAGTRLSVL.

The DNA for the CDR3 is TGTGCCAGCAGCTTTTCGTTTGTAGTCACCGGGGAGCTGTTTTTT. It codes for CASSFSFVVTGELFF. The chain couples TRBV7-2 to TRBJ2-2; D is undetermined. CDR1 is SGHTA, CDR2 FQGNSA, per germline. The CDR3 covers 15 residues. V was trimmed by 3 bases and J by 4 bases, leaving 12 bases between them.

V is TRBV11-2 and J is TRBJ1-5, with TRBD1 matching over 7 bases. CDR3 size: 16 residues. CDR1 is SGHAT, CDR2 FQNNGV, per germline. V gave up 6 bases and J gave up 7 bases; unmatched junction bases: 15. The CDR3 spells CASSPGDSWNRQPQHF. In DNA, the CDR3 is TGTGCCAGCAGTCCTGGGGACAGTTGGAATCGGCAGCCCCAGCATTTT.

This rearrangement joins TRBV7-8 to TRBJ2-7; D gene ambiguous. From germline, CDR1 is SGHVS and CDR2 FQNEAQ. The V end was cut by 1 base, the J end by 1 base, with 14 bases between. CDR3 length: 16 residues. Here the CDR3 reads CASSLDPGYNSYEQYF. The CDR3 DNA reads TGTGCCAGCAGCTTAGATCCAGGCTACAATTCCTACGAGCAGTACTTC.

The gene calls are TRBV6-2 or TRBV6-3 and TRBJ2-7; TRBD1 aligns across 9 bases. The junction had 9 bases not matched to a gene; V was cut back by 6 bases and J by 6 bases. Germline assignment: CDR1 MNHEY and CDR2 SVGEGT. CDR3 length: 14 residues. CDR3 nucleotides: TGTGCCAGCAGCAGGGCGACAGGGGGTGGCGAGCAGTACTTC. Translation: CASSRATGGGEQYF.

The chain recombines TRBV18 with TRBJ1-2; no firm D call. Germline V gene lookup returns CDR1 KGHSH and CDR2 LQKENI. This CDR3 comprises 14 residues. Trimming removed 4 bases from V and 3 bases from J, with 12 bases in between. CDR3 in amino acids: CASSLESGDYGYTF. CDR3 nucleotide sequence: TGTGCCAGCTCACTGGAGTCGGGAGACTATGGCTACACCTTC.

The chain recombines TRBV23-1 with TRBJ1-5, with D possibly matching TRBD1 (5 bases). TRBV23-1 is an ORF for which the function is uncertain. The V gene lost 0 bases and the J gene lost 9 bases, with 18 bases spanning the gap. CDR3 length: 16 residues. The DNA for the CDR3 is TGCGCCAGCAGTCAATCCAGGGAATGCTTGTCTCGGCCCCAGCATTTT. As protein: CASSQSRECLSRPQHF.

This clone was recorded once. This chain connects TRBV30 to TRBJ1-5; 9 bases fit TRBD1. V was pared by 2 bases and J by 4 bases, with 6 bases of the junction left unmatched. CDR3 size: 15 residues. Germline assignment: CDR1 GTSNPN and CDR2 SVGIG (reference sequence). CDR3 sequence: CAWSPPGQGNQPQHF. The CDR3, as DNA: TGTGCCTGGAGTCCACCGGGACAGGGAAATCAGCCCCAGCATTTT.

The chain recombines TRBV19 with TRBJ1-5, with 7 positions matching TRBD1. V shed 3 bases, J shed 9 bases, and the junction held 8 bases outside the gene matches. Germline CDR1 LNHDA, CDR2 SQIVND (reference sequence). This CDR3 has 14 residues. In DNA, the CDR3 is TGTGCCAGTAGTATCGGGGACAGTAGCCGGCCCCAGCATTTT. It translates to CASSIGDSSRPQHF.

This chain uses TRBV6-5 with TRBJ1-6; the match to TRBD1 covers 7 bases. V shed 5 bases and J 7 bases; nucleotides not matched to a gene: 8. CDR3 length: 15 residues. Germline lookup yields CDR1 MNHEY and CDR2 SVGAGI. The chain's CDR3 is CASSREGAGNSPLHF. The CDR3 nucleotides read TGTGCCAGCAGTCGGGAGGGGGCGGGAAATTCACCCCTCCACTTT.